This T cell receptor beta chain is from a study of CD8 T cells in Susac syndrome. When the RNA was reverse transcribed, random hexamers were used with an input of roughly 0.45 to 1 ug. One entry per CDR3 protein results from TCRdb running MiXCR on the immunoSEQ multiplex PCR reads. The data show roughly 200,000 distinct CDR3 sequences, approximately 95% seen once. This CDR3 region has 14 residues. Germline CDR1 DFQATT, CDR2 SNEGSKA (reference sequence). With 0 bases removed from V and 0 bases from J, the gap between germline ends came to 8 bases. Specimen: CD4+ T cells from PBMCs. J is TRBJ1-2 and V is TRBV20-1, with D uncertain. This TCR derives from a human donor with multiple sclerosis. The DNA of the CDR3 is TGCAGTGCTAGAGAAACAGAAGCTAACTATGGCTACACCTTC. This encodes CSARETEANYGYTF.